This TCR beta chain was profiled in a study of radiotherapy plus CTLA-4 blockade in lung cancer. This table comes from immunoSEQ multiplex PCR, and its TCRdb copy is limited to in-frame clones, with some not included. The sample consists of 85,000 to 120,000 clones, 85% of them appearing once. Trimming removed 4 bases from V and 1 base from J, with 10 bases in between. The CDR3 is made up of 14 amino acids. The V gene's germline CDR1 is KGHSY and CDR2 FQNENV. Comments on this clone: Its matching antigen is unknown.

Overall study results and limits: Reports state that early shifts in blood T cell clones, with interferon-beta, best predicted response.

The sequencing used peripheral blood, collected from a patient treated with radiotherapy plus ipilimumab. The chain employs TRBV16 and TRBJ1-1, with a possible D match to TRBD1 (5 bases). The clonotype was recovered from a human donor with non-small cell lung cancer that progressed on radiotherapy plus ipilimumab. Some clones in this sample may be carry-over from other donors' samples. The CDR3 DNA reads TGTGCCAGCAGCCCCCAGGGTAAGAACACTGAAGCTTTCTTT. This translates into CASSPQGKNTEAFF.